The subject of this entry is one TCR beta chain. V lost 6 bases, J lost 5 bases, and 4 bases stayed unmatched. CDR3 length: 14 amino acids. Germline V lookup: CDR1 SGHAT, CDR2 FQNNGV. The data stem from a study of cytomegalovirus exposure and HLA in healthy donors. The PCR used 60 Vbeta and 13 Jbeta primers. Method: immunoSEQ multiplex PCR; TCRdb's copy keeps in-frame clones and lacks some. The sample holds roughly 190,000 clones, 60% to 85% seen once. This chain links TRBV11-2 with TRBJ2-5, with 12 bases fitting TRBD1. Specimen: PBMCs. This receptor was taken from a girl aged 5 to 17 in good health and CMV-seropositive. CDR3 protein: CASSEGTGGETQYF. The CDR3 coding sequence is TGTGCCAGCAGTGAGGGGACAGGGGGCGAGACCCAGTACTTC.